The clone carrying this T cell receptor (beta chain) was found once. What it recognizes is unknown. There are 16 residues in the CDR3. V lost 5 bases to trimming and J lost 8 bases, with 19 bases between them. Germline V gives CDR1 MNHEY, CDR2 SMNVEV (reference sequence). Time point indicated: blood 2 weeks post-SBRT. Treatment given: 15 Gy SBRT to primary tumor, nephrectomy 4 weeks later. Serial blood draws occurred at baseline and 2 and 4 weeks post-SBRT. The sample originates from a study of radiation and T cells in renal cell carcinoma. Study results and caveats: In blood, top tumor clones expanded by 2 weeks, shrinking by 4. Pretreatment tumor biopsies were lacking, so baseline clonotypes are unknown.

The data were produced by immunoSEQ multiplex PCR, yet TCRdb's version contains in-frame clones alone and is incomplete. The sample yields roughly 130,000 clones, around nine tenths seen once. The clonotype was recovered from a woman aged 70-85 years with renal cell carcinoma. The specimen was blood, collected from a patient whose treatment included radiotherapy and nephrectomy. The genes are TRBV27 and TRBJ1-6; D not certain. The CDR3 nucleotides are TGTGCCAGCAGTAGCCCCCGGGGAGTCCGGTATTCACCCCTCCACTTT. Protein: CASSSPRGVRYSPLHF.